The 4 T cell receptor beta chains reported below all come from one sample, sequenced in a study of shared clonotypes between healthy human individuals. Sequencing was performed with immunoSEQ multiplex PCR; in TCRdb, only in-frame clones are kept and a portion is missing. The table records 2 million to 2.5 million clones, 85% to 95% of them present only once. The source material was naive CD4+ T cells from PBMCs. Subset in this sample: CD45RA+ positively selected. The origin of the receptors is a man aged 18 to 35 in good health. Some clones in this sample may be carry-over from other donors' samples.

This clone has more than one count but fewer than ten. Additional DNA sequences in this sample encode the identical CDR3. V gene TRBV19 combines with J gene TRBJ2-7; tentatively, D is TRBD2 (5 bases). Germline V gene lookup returns CDR1 LNHDA and CDR2 SQIVND (reference sequence). The CDR3 contains 14 residues. V shed 0 bases and J shed 5 bases, with 11 bases lying between them. The CDR3 loop reads CASSIDRGRDEQYF. The CDR3 DNA is TGTGCCAGTAGTATAGATAGAGGGCGGGACGAGCAGTACTTC.

Of note for this clone: This CDR3 is also generated by other DNA sequences in the sample. The chain employs TRBV20-1 and TRBJ2-1; D is unclear. V shed 3 bases and J shed 7 bases, with 7 bases lying between them. Germline CDR1 DFQATT, CDR2 SNEGSKA (reference sequence). The CDR3 contains 11 residues. CDR3 bases: TGCAGTGCTAGTCGGCTGAATGAGCAGTTCTTC. Translated, it gives CSASRLNEQFF.

The chain combines TRBV7-9 with TRBJ2-3, with 8 bases aligning to TRBD1. The CDR3 is made up of 14 amino acids. The ends lost 3 bases at V and 4 bases at J; junction bases unmatched: 3. Germline loops: CDR1 SEHNR, CDR2 FQNEAQ (reference sequence). The CDR3 sequence: CASSLVTGADTQYF. CDR3 coding DNA: TGTGCCAGCAGCTTGGTGACAGGGGCAGATACGCAGTATTTT.

CDR3 region: CASSEGTGVYQPQHF. In nucleotides, the CDR3 is TGTGCCAGCAGTGAAGGGACAGGGGTTTATCAGCCCCAGCATTTT. The chain is built from TRBV2 and TRBJ1-5; 9 bases map to TRBD1. CDR1 and CDR2 from the germline V gene are SNHLY and FYNNEI. V dropped 1 base and J dropped 5; count of bases not matched to a gene: 3. The CDR3 spans 15 residues.